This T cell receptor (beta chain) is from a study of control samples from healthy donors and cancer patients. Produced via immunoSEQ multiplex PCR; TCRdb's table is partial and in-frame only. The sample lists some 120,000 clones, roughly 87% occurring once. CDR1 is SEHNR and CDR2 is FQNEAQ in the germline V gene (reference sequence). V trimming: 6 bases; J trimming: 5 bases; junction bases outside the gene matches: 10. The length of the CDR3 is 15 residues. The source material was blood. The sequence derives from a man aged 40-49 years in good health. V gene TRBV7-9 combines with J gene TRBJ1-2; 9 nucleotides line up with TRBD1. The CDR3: CASSRDRAANYGYTF. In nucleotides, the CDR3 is TGTGCCAGCAGTCGGGACAGGGCGGCGAATTATGGCTACACCTTC.